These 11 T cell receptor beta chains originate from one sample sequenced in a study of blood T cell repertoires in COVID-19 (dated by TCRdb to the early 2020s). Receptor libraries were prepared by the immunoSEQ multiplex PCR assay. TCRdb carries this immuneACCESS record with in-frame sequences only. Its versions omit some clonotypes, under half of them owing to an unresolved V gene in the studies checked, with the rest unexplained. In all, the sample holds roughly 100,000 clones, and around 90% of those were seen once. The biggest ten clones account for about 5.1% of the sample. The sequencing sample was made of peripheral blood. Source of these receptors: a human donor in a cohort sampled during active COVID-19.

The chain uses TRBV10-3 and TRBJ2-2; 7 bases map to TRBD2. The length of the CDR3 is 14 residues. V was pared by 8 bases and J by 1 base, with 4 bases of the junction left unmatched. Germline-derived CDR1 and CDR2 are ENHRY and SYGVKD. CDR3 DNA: TGTGCCATCGGAGAGCGGGAGAACACCGGGGAGCTGTTTTTT. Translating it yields CAIGERENTGELFF.

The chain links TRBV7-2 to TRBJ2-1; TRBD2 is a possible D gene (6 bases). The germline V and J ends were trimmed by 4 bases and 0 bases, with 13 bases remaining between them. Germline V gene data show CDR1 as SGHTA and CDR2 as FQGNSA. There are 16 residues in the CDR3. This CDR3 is CASSSRAGSSYNEQFF. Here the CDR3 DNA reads TGTGCCAGCAGCTCCCGGGCGGGGAGCTCCTACAATGAGCAGTTCTTC.

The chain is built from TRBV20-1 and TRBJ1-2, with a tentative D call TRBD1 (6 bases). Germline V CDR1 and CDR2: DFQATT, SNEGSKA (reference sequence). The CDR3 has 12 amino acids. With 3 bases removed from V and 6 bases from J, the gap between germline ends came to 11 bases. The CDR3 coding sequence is TGCAGTGCTAGTGGGGCAGGGGATGGCTACACCTTC. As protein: CSASGAGDGYTF.

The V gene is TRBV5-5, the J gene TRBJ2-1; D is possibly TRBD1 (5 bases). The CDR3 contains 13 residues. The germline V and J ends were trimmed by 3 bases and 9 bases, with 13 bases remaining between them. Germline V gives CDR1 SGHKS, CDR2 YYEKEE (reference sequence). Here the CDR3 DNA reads TGTGCCAGCAGCTGGGCGAACAGGATTGAGCAGTTCTTC. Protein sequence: CASSWANRIEQFF. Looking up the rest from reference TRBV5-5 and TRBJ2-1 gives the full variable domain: DAGVTQSPTHLIKTRGQQVTLRCSPISGHKSVSWYQQVLGQGPQFIFQYYEKEERGRGNFPDRFSARQFPNYSSELNVNALLLGDSALYLCASSWANRIEQFFGPGTRLTVL.

The CDR3 protein is CASSQDTQGWAEQFF. Written as DNA, the CDR3 is TGTGCCAGCAGCCAAGATACGCAGGGTTGGGCTGAGCAGTTCTTC. The V and J genes are TRBV3-1 (or the pseudogene TRBV3-2) and TRBJ2-1; possibly TRBD1 for D (5 bases). The CDR3 has 15 amino acids. Trimming took 0 bases from V and 9 from J, leaving 15 bases between them. Germline loops: CDR1 LGHDT, CDR2 YNNKEL (reference sequence).

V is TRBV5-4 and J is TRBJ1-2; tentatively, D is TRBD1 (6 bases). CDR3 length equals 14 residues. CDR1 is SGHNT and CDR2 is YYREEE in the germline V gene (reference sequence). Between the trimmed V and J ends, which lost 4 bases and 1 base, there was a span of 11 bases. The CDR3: CASSRDINNYGYTF. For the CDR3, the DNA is TGTGCCAGCAGCCGGGACATCAATAACTATGGCTACACCTTC.

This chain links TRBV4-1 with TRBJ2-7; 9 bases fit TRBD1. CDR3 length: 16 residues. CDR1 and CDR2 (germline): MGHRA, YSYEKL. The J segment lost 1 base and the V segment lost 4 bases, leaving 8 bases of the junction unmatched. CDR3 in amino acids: CASSPGQGSRSYEQYF. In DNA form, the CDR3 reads TGCGCCAGCAGCCCGGGACAGGGTAGCAGGTCCTACGAGCAGTACTTC.

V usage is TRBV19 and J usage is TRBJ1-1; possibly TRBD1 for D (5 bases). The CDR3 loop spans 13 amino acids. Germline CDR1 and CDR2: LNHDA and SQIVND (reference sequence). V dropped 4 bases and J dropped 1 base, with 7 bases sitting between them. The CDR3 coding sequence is TGTGCCAGTAGTACAACAGGGAACACTGAAGCTTTCTTT. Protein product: CASSTTGNTEAFF.

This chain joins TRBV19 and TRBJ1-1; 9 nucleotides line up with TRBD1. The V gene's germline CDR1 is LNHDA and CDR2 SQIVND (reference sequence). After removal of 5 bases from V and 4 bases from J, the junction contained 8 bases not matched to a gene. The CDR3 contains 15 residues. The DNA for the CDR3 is TGTGCCAGTAGTTCCCCGGGGACAGGGTCCACTGAAGCTTTCTTT. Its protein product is CASSSPGTGSTEAFF.

The CDR3 DNA follows: TGTGCCAGCAGCATTTCCGAGGACAGGGCCTACGAGCAGTACTTC. Protein: CASSISEDRAYEQYF. This chain connects TRBV7-8 to TRBJ2-7, with 8 bases matching TRBD1. The germline V gene encodes CDR1 SGHVS and CDR2 FQNEAQ. Losses at the gene ends were 5 bases for V and 2 bases for J; bases not matched to a gene: 8. The CDR3 is 15 residues long.

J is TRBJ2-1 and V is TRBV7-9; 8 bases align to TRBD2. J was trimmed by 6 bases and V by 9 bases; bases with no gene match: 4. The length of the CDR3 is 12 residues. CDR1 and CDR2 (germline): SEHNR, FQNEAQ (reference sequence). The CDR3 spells CASAGRGNEQFF. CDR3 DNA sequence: TGTGCCAGTGCCGGGAGGGGCAATGAGCAGTTCTTC.